A single sample is the source of the 32 T cell receptor beta chains below, sequenced in a study of cytomegalovirus exposure and HLA in healthy donors. 13 Jbeta primers and 60 Vbeta primers were used for the PCR. Repertoires were generated with immunoSEQ multiplex PCR, while TCRdb's copy carries only in-frame clones and drops some. The sample has around 91,000 clones, over 75% seen once. Specimen: PBMCs. These receptor sequences come from a male donor in good health and CMV-seropositive.

The J gene is TRBJ1-4, the V gene TRBV19; TRBD1 might be the D (6 bases). Germline V gene sequence: CDR1 LNHDA, CDR2 SQIVND (reference sequence). Trimming took 6 bases from V and 0 from J, leaving 17 bases between them. CDR3 length: 17 amino acids. CDR3 amino acids: CASSSRTAFATNEKLFF. The CDR3 region has the DNA TGTGCCAGTAGCTCCCGGACAGCCTTTGCAACTAATGAAAAACTGTTTTTT.

The chain employs TRBV27 and TRBJ2-7; TRBD1 matches 7 bases. Per the germline V gene, CDR1 is MNHEY and CDR2 is SMNVEV (reference sequence). J was trimmed by 5 bases and V by 3 bases; bases with no gene match: 4. This CDR3 is 13 amino acids long. In DNA form, the CDR3 reads TGTGCCAGCAGTTTGACAGGGCCCCACGAGCAGTACTTC. Translating gives CASSLTGPHEQYF.

The gene calls are TRBV27 and TRBJ2-1; 9 positions match TRBD2. V shed 0 bases, J shed 4 bases, and the junction held 10 bases outside the gene matches. Germline V CDR1 and CDR2: MNHEY, SMNVEV (reference sequence). The length of the CDR3 is 18 residues. Here the CDR3 DNA reads TGTGCCAGCAGTTTATCAGACTTTCGCGGGAGGGAGTACAATGAGCAGTTCTTC. Translation: CASSLSDFRGREYNEQFF.

J is TRBJ2-7 and V is TRBV14; D is possibly TRBD2 (6 bases). Per germline, CDR1 SGHDN and CDR2 FVKESK. V was shortened by 4 bases and J by 4 bases, with 17 bases between the two germline ends. The CDR3 extends over 15 amino acids. CDR3 region: CASSLEGGEGYEQYF. CDR3 sequence (DNA): TGTGCCAGCAGCCTAGAAGGCGGGGAAGGGTACGAGCAGTACTTC. The entire variable domain, with the rest obtained from reference TRBV14 and TRBJ2-7, is as follows: EAGVTQFPSHSVIEKGQTVTLRCDPISGHDNLYWYRRVMGKEIKFLLHFVKESKQDESGMPNNRFLAERTGGTYSTLKVQPAELEDSGVYFCASSLEGGEGYEQYFGPGTRLTVT.

The chain has TRBV5-4 and TRBJ2-7; 7 nucleotides line up with TRBD2. Germline loops: CDR1 SGHNT, CDR2 YYREEE (reference sequence). This CDR3 contains 13 residues. With 3 bases clipped from V and 9 bases from J, the junction kept 9 bases outside the gene matches. CDR3 sequence: CASSWMTSNAQYF. CDR3 DNA sequence: TGTGCCAGCAGCTGGATGACTAGCAACGCGCAGTACTTC.

The chain uses TRBV27 and TRBJ1-1; no reliable D call. Germline loops: CDR1 MNHEY, CDR2 SMNVEV (reference sequence). The length of the CDR3 is 14 residues. Trimming removed 3 bases at V and 1 base at J, with 9 bases between. This CDR3 reads CASSFSGGNTEAFF. The CDR3, as DNA: TGTGCCAGCAGTTTCTCAGGTGGGAACACTGAAGCTTTCTTT.

The J gene is TRBJ2-5, the V gene TRBV15; D might be TRBD1 (5 bases). Germline V gene data show CDR1 as LNHNV and CDR2 as YYDKDF (reference sequence). Between the trimmed V and J ends, which lost 7 bases and 1 base, there was a span of 7 bases. The CDR3 runs to 12 residues. This CDR3 reads CATTRAQETQYF. The CDR3 nucleotides read TGTGCCACCACCAGGGCCCAAGAGACCCAGTACTTC.

The table lists this clone with a few counts. As the CDR3 is not closed by the conserved phenylalanine or tryptophan, this likely results from a read error. This chain uses TRBV27 with TRBJ1-3; D may be TRBD1 (6 bases). The germline gives CDR1 MNHEY, CDR2 SMNVEV (reference sequence). Trimming left V 11 bases short and J 0 bases short, with 17 bases between. The CDR3 is 15 amino acids. As DNA, the CDR3 is TGTGCCTCCCAACCGGGACACTACTCTGGAAACACCATATATGTT. It is translated as CASQPGHYSGNTIYV.

The chain couples TRBV4-2 to TRBJ2-5, with TRBD2 matching 9 bases. This CDR3 has 16 amino acids. Germline lookup yields CDR1 LGHNA and CDR2 YNFKEQ. V was clipped by 0 bases and J by 3 bases; unmatched bases: 5. Here the CDR3 DNA reads TGTGCCAGCAGCCAAGACGGCGGCGGGGGGGAAGAGACCCAGTACTTC. It encodes CASSQDGGGGEETQYF.

This chain links TRBV5-1 with TRBJ2-7; D may be TRBD2 (8 bases). Germline values: CDR1 SGHRS, CDR2 YFSETQ. The CDR3 totals 15 residues. The CDR3 DNA reads as TGCGCGACCTCTCGCGGGGGGACAGACTCCTACGAGCAGTACTTC. Protein sequence: CATSRGGTDSYEQYF.

The chain combines TRBV30 with TRBJ1-2; tentative D call: TRBD1 (5 bases). The CDR3 length is 13 residues. V lost 6 bases and J 4 bases, leaving 15 bases between the germline ends. CDR1 GTSNPN and CDR2 SVGIG come from the germline V gene (reference sequence). CDR3 coding DNA: TGTGCCTGTTCCCCCCGGACAAGCTATGGCTACACCTTC. This codes for CACSPRTSYGYTF.

Here the CDR3 DNA reads TGTGCCAGCAGTGACTCCCCGGGGGGGCCCCAGCATTTT. As protein: CASSDSPGGPQHF. The chain uses TRBV6-4 and TRBJ1-5; D possibly corresponds to TRBD1 (5 bases). CDR1 is MRHNA and CDR2 is SNTAGT in the germline V gene. V lost 0 bases to trimming and J lost 9 bases, with 9 bases between them. CDR3 length equals 13 residues.

This chain links TRBV19 with TRBJ2-1; no clear D gene. V was shortened by 5 bases and J by 9 bases, with 11 bases between the two germline ends. The CDR3 loop spans 12 amino acids. Germline CDR1 and CDR2: LNHDA and SQIVND (reference sequence). The chain's CDR3 is CASSAASIEQFF. The DNA for the CDR3 is TGTGCCAGTAGTGCCGCTAGTATTGAGCAGTTCTTC.

This clone came up once. The chain has TRBV7-8 and TRBJ1-2, with 8 positions matching TRBD1. J gave up 7 bases and V 0 bases, and 7 bases lay outside the gene matches. The CDR3 sequence is 15 residues long. The germline CDR1 and CDR2 sequences are SGHVS and FQNEAQ. Here the CDR3 DNA reads TGTGCCAGCAGCTTAGCTAGGACAGGGCAAGGTGGCTACACCTTC. Encoded protein: CASSLARTGQGGYTF.

This clone was counted only a few times. V usage is TRBV2 and J usage is TRBJ2-7; 8 bases agree with TRBD1. This CDR3 spans 13 amino acids. V shed 7 bases and J 4 bases; nucleotides not matched to a gene: 6. CDR1 and CDR2 (germline): SNHLY, FYNNEI. The CDR3 nucleotides are TGTGCCAGCATGGGCAGGGGGCTGTACGAGCAGTACTTC. Translating gives CASMGRGLYEQYF.

This clone was seen only a few times. For the CDR3, the DNA is TGTGCCAGCAGTTGGCTAGTGTACTCCACCCAGTACTTC. Translation: CASSWLVYSTQYF. The chain is built from TRBV6-6 and TRBJ2-5; D unresolved. CDR1 is MNHNY, CDR2 SVGAGI, per germline (reference sequence). This CDR3 is built from 13 residues. V was trimmed by 4 bases and J by 8 bases, leaving 14 bases between them.

This chain connects TRBV27 to TRBJ1-3, with D possibly matching TRBD1 (6 bases). Trimming left V 9 bases short and J 0 bases short, with 15 bases between. This CDR3 is built from 15 residues. From germline, CDR1 is MNHEY and CDR2 SMNVEV (reference sequence). In DNA, the CDR3 is TGTGCCAGTATACAGGGAGGGGTCTCTGGAAACACCATATATTTT. Its protein product is CASIQGGVSGNTIYF.

This rearrangement joins TRBV6-1 to TRBJ1-5; D is perhaps TRBD1 (5 bases). Deletions cut 3 bases from V and 5 bases from J, with 17 bases between. The CDR3 totals 16 residues. The germline V gene encodes CDR1 MNHNS and CDR2 SASEGT. CDR3 protein: CASSDPVGGPDQPQHF. CDR3 coding DNA: TGTGCCAGCAGTGACCCCGTGGGGGGTCCCGATCAGCCCCAGCATTTT.

The chain is built from TRBV28 and TRBJ2-2, with a possible D match to TRBD1 (6 bases). The V end was cut by 6 bases, the J end by 6 bases, with 17 bases between. The germline CDR1 and CDR2 sequences are MDHEN and SYDVKM. This CDR3 has 15 amino acids. The CDR3 nucleotides read TGTGCCAGCAGAACCGGGACACTCACCGCCGGGGAGCTGTTTTTT. It specifies CASRTGTLTAGELFF.

V usage is TRBV27 and J usage is TRBJ2-7; D perhaps matches TRBD2 (6 bases). Germline V gives CDR1 MNHEY, CDR2 SMNVEV (reference sequence). The V end lost 1 base, the J end lost 2 bases, and 15 bases lay between the germline ends. This CDR3 spans 16 amino acids. This chain's CDR3 is CASSLFVTSPPYEQYF. The CDR3 DNA reads as TGTGCCAGCAGTTTATTCGTGACTAGTCCACCCTACGAGCAGTACTTC.

With regard to this clone: Other DNA sequences of this sample code for an identical CDR3. The V and J genes are TRBV9 and TRBJ1-4, with D possibly TRBD1 on 6 matching bases. Trimming shortened V by 2 bases and J by 3 bases, and 11 bases separated the two germline ends. The CDR3 has 15 amino acids. Germline loops: CDR1 SGDLS, CDR2 YYNGEE. The CDR3 loop is CASSVRTGSNEKLFF. The CDR3 DNA reads TGTGCCAGCAGCGTTAGAACAGGGTCTAATGAAAAACTGTTTTTT.

The chain recombines TRBV27 with TRBJ1-5; D uncertain. Trimming removed 2 bases at V and 2 bases at J, with 10 bases between. The CDR3 contains 15 residues. The V gene's germline CDR1 is MNHEY and CDR2 SMNVEV (reference sequence). The DNA for the CDR3 is TGTGCCAGCAGTTTACTCGCGGGCGGCAATCAGCCCCAGCATTTT. It specifies CASSLLAGGNQPQHF.

The genes are TRBV9 and TRBJ1-1, with 10 bases aligning to TRBD1. Per germline, CDR1 SGDLS and CDR2 YYNGEE. V trimming: 2 bases; J trimming: 4 bases; junction bases outside the gene matches: 8. The CDR3 runs 16 residues. This CDR3 is CASSVGTGAAGTEAFF. The DNA for the CDR3 is TGTGCCAGCAGCGTGGGGACAGGGGCAGCGGGCACTGAAGCTTTCTTT.

The chain is built from TRBV27 and TRBJ2-2; TRBD1 is a possible D gene (6 bases). V lost 6 bases and J lost 6, with 11 bases in between. Germline V lookup: CDR1 MNHEY, CDR2 SMNVEV (reference sequence). CDR3 length: 13 residues. CDR3 sequence reads: CASRQGVPGELFF. The CDR3 bases are TGTGCCAGCAGACAGGGCGTACCCGGGGAGCTGTTTTTT.

The chain carries TRBV6-6 and TRBJ2-3; TRBD1 is a possible D gene (6 bases). Germline V gives CDR1 MNHNY, CDR2 SVGAGI (reference sequence). The V end was cut by 0 bases, the J end by 0 bases, with 10 bases between. CDR3 size: 16 residues. CDR3 in amino acids: CASSYSSRGSTDTQYF. CDR3 bases: TGTGCCAGCAGTTACTCCAGCAGGGGCAGCACAGATACGCAGTATTTT.

The rearrangement links TRBV9 to TRBJ2-7, with 9 nucleotides matching TRBD2. The V and J ends lost 4 bases and 2 bases, in that order; junction bases with no gene match: 7. The CDR3 has 15 residues. Germline assignment: CDR1 SGDLS and CDR2 YYNGEE. CDR3 in amino acids: CASSPLAGNTYEQYF. The DNA of the CDR3 is TGTGCCAGCAGCCCCCTAGCGGGAAACACCTACGAGCAGTACTTC.

The CDR3 DNA reads TGTGCCAGCAGCCAAGGTTTCTCAGGCACTGGAAACACCATATATTTT. Protein product: CASSQGFSGTGNTIYF. The V gene is TRBV4-2, the J gene TRBJ1-3; D ambiguous. The CDR3 is 16 amino acids. CDR1 and CDR2 from the germline V gene are LGHNA and YNFKEQ. V lost 1 base to trimming and J lost 2 bases, with 12 bases between them.

This clone showed up just a few times. V is TRBV5-4 and J is TRBJ2-1; no definite D call. The CDR3 has 13 residues. V dropped 5 bases and J dropped 5 bases, with 11 bases sitting between them. Germline V CDR1 and CDR2: SGHNT, YYREEE (reference sequence). The CDR3: CASRRATDNEQFF. DNA for the CDR3: TGTGCCAGCAGAAGAGCGACGGACAATGAGCAGTTCTTC.

The chain joins TRBV27 to TRBJ2-7; 9 bases align to TRBD1. With 4 bases clipped from V and 6 bases from J, the junction kept 4 bases outside the gene matches. This CDR3 is 13 amino acids long. Germline values: CDR1 MNHEY, CDR2 SMNVEV (reference sequence). Here the CDR3 reads CASSWGQGAEQYF. CDR3 nucleotides: TGTGCCAGCAGTTGGGGACAGGGAGCCGAGCAGTACTTC.

The chain employs TRBV5-1 and TRBJ2-1, with TRBD2 matching 8 bases. The germline CDR1 and CDR2 sequences are SGHRS and YFSETQ. V lost 4 bases to trimming and J lost 6 bases; unmatched junction nucleotides: 15. The CDR3 is 17 amino acids. CDR3 sequence: CASSPSIGPGGGNEQFF. CDR3 in DNA: TGCGCCAGCAGCCCCTCTATAGGTCCGGGAGGGGGCAATGAGCAGTTCTTC.

This clone was seen more than once but under ten times. The chain combines TRBV5-5 with TRBJ1-1; TRBD1 matches 7 bases. J gave up 6 bases and V 4 bases, and 15 bases lay outside the gene matches. Germline V gene lookup returns CDR1 SGHKS and CDR2 YYEKEE (reference sequence). This CDR3 spans 16 amino acids. The DNA for the CDR3 is TGTGCCAGCAGCCCGCAGCCTCGACAGGGCCCTCCTGAAGCTTTCTTT. Translation: CASSPQPRQGPPEAFF.

A word on this clone: Other DNA variants within this sample encode the same CDR3. The chain has TRBV30 and TRBJ1-1; TRBD1 might be the D (5 bases). This CDR3 comprises 13 residues. Germline V gene data show CDR1 as GTSNPN and CDR2 as SVGIG (reference sequence). V lost 5 bases and J lost 5, with 15 bases in between. As DNA, the CDR3 is TGTGCCTGGGCAAGTCAGGGTGGAACTGAAGCTTTCTTT. Protein sequence: CAWASQGGTEAFF.